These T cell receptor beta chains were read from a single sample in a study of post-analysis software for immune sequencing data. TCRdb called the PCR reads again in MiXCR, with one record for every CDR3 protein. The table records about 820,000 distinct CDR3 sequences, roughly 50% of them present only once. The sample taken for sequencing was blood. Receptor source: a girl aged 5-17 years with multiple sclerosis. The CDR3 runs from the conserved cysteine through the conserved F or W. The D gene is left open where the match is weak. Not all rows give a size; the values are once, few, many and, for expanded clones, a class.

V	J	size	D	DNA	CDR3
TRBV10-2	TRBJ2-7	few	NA	TGCGCCAGCAGTCACCGGCGGGAAGGGGCCTACGAGCAGTACTTC	CASSHRREGAYEQYF
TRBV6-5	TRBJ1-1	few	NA	TGTGCCAGCAGTTACTCAGGCGGGGCCACTGAAGCTTTCTTT	CASSYSGGATEAFF
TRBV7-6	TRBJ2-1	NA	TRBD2	TGTGCCAGCAGCTCCACAAGCGGGAGGGCCGACAATGAGCAGTTCTTC	CASSSTSGRADNEQFF
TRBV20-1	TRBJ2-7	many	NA	TGCAGTGCTAGAGAAGGGTCAGGGGGGGCCTACGAGCAGTACTTC	CSAREGSGGAYEQYF
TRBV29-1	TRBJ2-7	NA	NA	TGCAGCGTTGAAGGGCGGGACAGCAATGCCTACGAGCAGTACTTC	CSVEGRDSNAYEQYF
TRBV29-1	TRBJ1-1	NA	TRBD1	TGCAGCGTTGAGCCACAGGGGACTGAAGCTTTCTTT	CSVEPQGTEAFF
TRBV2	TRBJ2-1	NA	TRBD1	TGCGCCATGGGACAGACAAACAATGAGCAGTTCTTC	CAMGQTNNEQFF
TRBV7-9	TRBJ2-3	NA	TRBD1	TGTGCCGGCAGCTTAGCGCCGGGACAGGGGACAGATACGCAGTATTTT	CAGSLAPGQGTDTQYF
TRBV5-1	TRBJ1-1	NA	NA	TGCGCCAGCAGCCAAGCCGTACAGGCCCTGGACACTGAAGCTTTCTTT	CASSQAVQALDTEAFF
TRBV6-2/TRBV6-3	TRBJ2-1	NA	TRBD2	TGTGCCAGCAGTTACTATGGACTAGCAGGTCTCAATGAGCAGTTCTTC	CASSYYGLAGLNEQFF
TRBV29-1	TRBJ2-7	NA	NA	TGCAGCATGAGGTGGGGGACCTCCTACGAGCAGTACTTC	CSMRWGTSYEQYF
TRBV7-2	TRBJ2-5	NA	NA	TGTGCCAGCAGCTTTTCAGGTGTTCAGGAGACCCAGTACTTC	CASSFSGVQETQYF
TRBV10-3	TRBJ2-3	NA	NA	TGTGCCATCAGTGAGTCAAGGGGGGATACGCAGTATTTT	CAISESRGDTQYF
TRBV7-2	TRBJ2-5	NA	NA	TGTGCCAGCAGCTTATCGCGGGCTGCGGGTGAGCAGTACTTC	CASSLSRAAGEQYF
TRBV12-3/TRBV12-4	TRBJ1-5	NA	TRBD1	TGTGCCAGCAGCAGCACCGGGACAGGGGGCCGGCAGCCCCAGCATTTT	CASSSTGTGGRQPQHF
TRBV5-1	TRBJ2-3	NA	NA	TGCGCCAGCAGCTACCGGGACCCCCGGGGCACAGATACGCAGTATTTT	CASSYRDPRGTDTQYF
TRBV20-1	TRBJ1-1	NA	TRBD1	TGCAGTGCTTTGACAGGGGTCGGGCTAACTGAAGCTTTCTTT	CSALTGVGLTEAFF
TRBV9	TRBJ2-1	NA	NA	TGTGCCAGCAGCGGAAGAGTCCAAATAGGTGAGCAGTTCTTC	CASSGRVQIGEQFF
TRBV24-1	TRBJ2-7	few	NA	TGTGCCACCAGTGATTTAGATCAGGGGAGGTCCTACGAGCAGTACTTC	CATSDLDQGRSYEQYF
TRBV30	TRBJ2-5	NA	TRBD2	TGTGCCTGCTCGGGGGGGCTCCAAGAGACCCAGTACTTC	CACSGGLQETQYF
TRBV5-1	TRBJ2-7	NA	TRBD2	TGCGCCAGCAGCTTGTTGTCGGGGGGGGCCACCTACGAGCAGTACTTC	CASSLLSGGATYEQYF
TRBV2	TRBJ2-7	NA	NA	TGTGCCAGCATCCGGACAGACAGCTACGAGCAGTACTTC	CASIRTDSYEQYF
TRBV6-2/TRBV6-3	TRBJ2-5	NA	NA	TGTGCCAGCAGTTACGGTCAAGTCCCTTACCAAGAGACCCAGTACTTC	CASSYGQVPYQETQYF
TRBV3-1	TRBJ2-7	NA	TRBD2	TGTGCCAGCAGCCAGGAGTTACCGGGACTAGGAGACGAGCAGTACTTC	CASSQELPGLGDEQYF
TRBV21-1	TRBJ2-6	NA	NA	TGTGCCAGAGTAATGTGCCCTGGGGCCAACGTCCTGACTTTC	CARVMCPGANVLTF
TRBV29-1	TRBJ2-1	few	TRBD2	TGCAGCGTTGTCCCCACGGGAGGGCCACGTGAGCAGTTCTTC	CSVVPTGGPREQFF
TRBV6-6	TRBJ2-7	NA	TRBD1	TGTGCCAGCAGTTATTCCGGGACAGGGGACCTCTACGAGCAGTACTTC	CASSYSGTGDLYEQYF
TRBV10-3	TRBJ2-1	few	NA	TGTGCCATCAGTGACCTGGGACTGCACAATGAGCAGTTCTTC	CAISDLGLHNEQFF
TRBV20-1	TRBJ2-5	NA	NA	TGCAGTGCAGAAATTGGGCAAGAGACCCAGTACTTC	CSAEIGQETQYF
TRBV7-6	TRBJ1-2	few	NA	TGTGCCAGCAGCCCACGCGCCGGGACTCCCCTCGATGGCTACACCTTC	CASSPRAGTPLDGYTF
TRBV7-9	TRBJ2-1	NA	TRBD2	TGTGCCAGCAGCCACAGCGGGAGAGGCAATGAGCAGTTCTTC	CASSHSGRGNEQFF
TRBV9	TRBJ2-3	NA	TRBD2	TGTGCCAGCAGCGTGGAAGCGGGAGGGTCCGATACGCAGTATTTT	CASSVEAGGSDTQYF
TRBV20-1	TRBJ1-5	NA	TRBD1	TGCAGTGCTAGATACGGGACAGGGAGCAATCAGCCCCAGCATTTT	CSARYGTGSNQPQHF
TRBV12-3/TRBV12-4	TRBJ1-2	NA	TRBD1	TGTGCCAGCAGTTTAACACAGGGGGCACTGGATGGCTACACCTTC	CASSLTQGALDGYTF
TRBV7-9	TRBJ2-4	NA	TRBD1	TGTGCCAGCAGCTTAGGAATTTGGACAGGGGATGGGACCAAAAACATTCAGTACTTC	CASSLGIWTGDGTKNIQYF
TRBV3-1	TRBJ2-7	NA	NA	TGTGCCAGCAGCCAAGAAAGATTCGAGCAGTACTTC	CASSQERFEQYF
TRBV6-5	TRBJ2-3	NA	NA	TGTGCCAGCAAGTTCGGACGGGTCTCTAGCACAGATACGCAGTATTTT	CASKFGRVSSTDTQYF
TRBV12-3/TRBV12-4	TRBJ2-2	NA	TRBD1	TGTGCCAGCAGACAACGACAGGGCAGAACCGGGGAGCTGTTTTTT	CASRQRQGRTGELFF
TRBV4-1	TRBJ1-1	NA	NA	TGCGCCAGCAGCCATCGACCCACAGCCAACACTGAAGCTTTCTTT	CASSHRPTANTEAFF
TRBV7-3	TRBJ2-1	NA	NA	TGTGCCAGCAGCCCATCAAACCGGGACAACAATGAGCAGTTCTTC	CASSPSNRDNNEQFF
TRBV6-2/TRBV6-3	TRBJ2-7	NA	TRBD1	TGTGCCAGCAGTTACTCGGGACAGGAAATCTACGAGCAGTACTTC	CASSYSGQEIYEQYF
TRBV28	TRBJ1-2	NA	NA	TGTGCCAGCGGTTTACCCGCGGCGGGAAACTATGGCTACACCTTC	CASGLPAAGNYGYTF
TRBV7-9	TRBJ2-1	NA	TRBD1	TGTGCCAGCAGCCCTGGACAGGGAGAGAATGAGCAGTTCTTC	CASSPGQGENEQFF
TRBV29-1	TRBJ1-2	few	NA	TGCAGCGTTGTGTTGGGATTAGACTATGGCTACACCTTC	CSVVLGLDYGYTF